This TCR beta chain was sequenced for a study of response to subunit inactivated influenza vaccine. Regarding this clonotype: Its antigen remains unidentified.

TCRdb reprocessed the RT-PCR reads with MiXCR, giving one entry per CDR3 protein. The sample consists of about 480,000 distinct CDR3 sequences, 25% of them appearing once. The study's findings and limits: Researchers suggested that each seasonal influenza vaccination recruits few new T cells.

This CDR3 is built from 12 residues. Germline V CDR1 and CDR2: SGHRS, YFSETQ. Trimming took 8 bases from V and 3 from J, leaving 8 bases between them. This specimen consisted of CD4+ T cells sorted from PBMCs, obtained around 5 days after vaccination. The sequence was collected from a man between 50 and 59 years old who received an inactivated influenza vaccine. This chain links TRBV5-1 with TRBJ2-2; D remains unclear. The DNA of the CDR3 is TGCGCCAGTCGACAAGACACCGGGGAGCTGTTTTTT. Translation gives CASRQDTGELFF. Filled out from reference TRBV5-1 and TRBJ2-2, the complete variable domain reads KAGVTQTPRYLIKTRGQQVTLSCSPISGHRSVSWYQQTPGQGLQFLFEYFSETQRNKGNFPGRFSGRQFSNSRSEMNVSTLELGDSALYLCASRQDTGELFFGEGSRLTVL.